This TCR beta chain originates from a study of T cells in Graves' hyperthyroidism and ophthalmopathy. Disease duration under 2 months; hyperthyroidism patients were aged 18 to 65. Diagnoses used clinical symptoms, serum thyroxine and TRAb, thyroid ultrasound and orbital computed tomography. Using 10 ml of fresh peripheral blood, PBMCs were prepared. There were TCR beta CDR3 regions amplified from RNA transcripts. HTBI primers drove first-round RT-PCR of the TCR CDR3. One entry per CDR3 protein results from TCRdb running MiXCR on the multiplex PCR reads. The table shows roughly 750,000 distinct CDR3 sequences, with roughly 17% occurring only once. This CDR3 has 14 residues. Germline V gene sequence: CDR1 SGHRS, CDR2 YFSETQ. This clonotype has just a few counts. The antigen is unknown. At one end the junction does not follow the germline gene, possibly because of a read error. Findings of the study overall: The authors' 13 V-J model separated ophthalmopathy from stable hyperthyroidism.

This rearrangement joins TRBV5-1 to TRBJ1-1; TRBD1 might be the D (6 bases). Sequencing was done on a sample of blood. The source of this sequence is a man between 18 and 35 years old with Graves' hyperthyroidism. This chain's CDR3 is CASSLGGERTEAFF. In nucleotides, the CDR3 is TGCGCGAGCAGCTTAGGGGGAGAACGCACTGAAGCTTTCTTT.